The TCR beta chain under discussion was sequenced for a study of cytomegalovirus exposure and HLA in healthy donors. Across the study: Roughly 180 million T cells yielded about 120 million unique TCR beta sequences, as an earlier analysis found.

The PCR made use of 60 Vbeta and 13 Jbeta primers. Sequenced by immunoSEQ multiplex PCR; TCRdb stores in-frame clones only, minus some. The sample holds some 90,000 clones; 78% are singletons and the top ten take about 4.5%. On this clone itself: Its matching antigen is unknown.

Whole-study findings and limits: TCR beta chain V- and J-gene trimming was linked, in a later analysis, to a missense variant in DCLRE1C.

The CDR3 covers 16 residues. The V and J ends lost 1 base and 7 bases, in that order; junction bases with no gene match: 10. Germline CDR1 is MDHEN and CDR2 is SYDVKM. The chain links TRBV28 to TRBJ2-1, with 7 bases aligning to TRBD2. Input material: PBMCs. The clonotype originates from a male donor in good health and CMV-seropositive. This chain's CDR3 is CASSLLGEWEGNEQFF. The CDR3, as DNA: TGTGCCAGCAGTTTATTAGGGGAGTGGGAGGGAAATGAGCAGTTCTTC.